This T cell receptor beta chain stems from a study of blood T cell repertoires in COVID-19 (TCRdb year 2020). Context from the whole study: Collaborator samples came from the United States, Italy and Spain and covered acute and convalescent phases of COVID-19. The prospective study material was composed of cDNA or gDNA derived from T cells, B-cell-depleted T cells, or PBMCs. HLA class I and class II types, where available, came from metadata supplied by the sample provider rather than from assay-based typing. The repertoires were released in a freely available public database meant as a resource for research on the immune response to SARS-CoV-2. Deeply sampled blood TCRbeta repertoires from subjects exposed to, actively infected with, or recovered from COVID-19 were included in the dataset. The samples were drawn from two sources: the first 160 participants of the ongoing ImmuneRACE study, and approximately 1,300 subjects contributed by 6 global collaborators. Sample metadata almost always included a de-identified subject ID, COVID-19 status, age in years and sex.

In Seattle, one collaborating source enrolled patients while the infection was active and tracked those patients longitudinally over the course of disease. Collaborating institutions collected whole blood in K2EDTA tubes following their own protocols. For TCRbeta analysis, collaborators shipped samples in one of three forms: frozen whole blood, isolated PBMCs, or DNA extracted from either of those sample types. In the case of this clone: No antigen is known for it. No much larger clonotype is one base removed from it; base qualities were not supplied.

Overall study results and their limits: The quantity of clinical and demographic metadata differed by source and by participant and was supplied without curation.

TCRbeta CDR3 regions were amplified from genomic DNA using the immunoSEQ Assay, a bias-controlled multiplex PCR. As for the original processing: Within the assay, amplification of reference gene primers was used to estimate how many nucleated cells each sample contained. Sequence reads were collapsed and filtered to measure the absolute abundance of every unique TCRbeta CDR3 rearrangement. For each sample, productive Simpson clonality was calculated as the square root of Simpson's diversity index across productive rearrangements. TCRdb limited this immuneACCESS table to in-frame rearrangements with V and J called. A share of clones is missing; checked studies link under half to unresolved V genes, and the rest is unexplained. V and J calls and clone size are copied from that table; D and trimming were computed from the DNA. For this sample the table gives around 360,000 clones, of which approximately 87% were detected only once. More than 9% of the sample rests with the top ten.

The TCR was taken from a woman aged 30 to 39 with COVID-19, enrolled during active disease. The sample comprised peripheral blood.

The CDR3 amino acid sequence is: CASSLGASNTGELFF. The DNA sequence is as follows: TGTGCCAGCAGCTTAGGGGCTAGCAACACCGGGGAGCTGTTTTTT. In this chain, TRBV11-2 is recombined with TRBJ2-2; a tentative D match to TRBD2 spans 5 bases. The CDR1 and CDR2 encoded by the germline V gene are SGHAT and FQNNGV. Taken from cysteine to phenylalanine, the CDR3 has 15 residues. The kept DNA is CDR3 alone, 45 bases in frame from the first base. At the junction V is shortened by 1 base and J by 2 bases, with 8 bases in between.